This is a list of T cell receptor beta chains from one sample in a study of a mutant IDH1 vaccine in newly diagnosed glioma. Profiling relied on immunoSEQ multiplex PCR, and the TCRdb table lists in-frame clones only, not all of them. The sample lists 43,000 or so clones; around 92% were seen once. These TCRs' antigens remain unknown. The sequences come from PBMCs, collected from a glioma patient whose treatment included an IDH1 peptide vaccine. The source of these receptors is a man aged 50 or older with glioma. CDR3s include the opening cysteine and the closing phenylalanine or tryptophan. A D gene is named only where the DNA matches it firmly. Only some rows state a clone size, as once, few, many or a class for expanded clones.

J	size	V	D	CDR3	DNA
TRBJ2-7	-	TRBV7-2	-	CASSLVDTHEQYF	TGTGCCAGCAGTTTAGTAGACACACACGAGCAGTACTTC
TRBJ2-7	-	TRBV5-1	-	CASSLQYEQYF	TGCGCCAGCAGCTTACAATACGAGCAGTACTTC
TRBJ2-5	-	TRBV5-1	TRBD2	CASLRGASGRLETQYF	TGCGCCAGCCTCCGGGGCGCTAGCGGGAGACTGGAGACCCAGTACTTC
TRBJ1-2	-	TRBV25-1	-	CASSAPGVGGYTF	TGTGCCAGCAGTGCACCAGGGGTCGGTGGCTACACCTTC
TRBJ1-5	-	TRBV28	-	CASRPTAISNQPQHF	TGTGCCAGCAGACCCACGGCTATCAGCAATCAGCCCCAGCATTTT
TRBJ2-7	-	TRBV28	-	CASSLKSRRRNEQYF	TGTGCCAGCAGTTTAAAGTCCCGGCGTAGGAACGAGCAGTACTTC
TRBJ1-6	-	TRBV4-1	-	CASSQPEGGRPLHF	TGCGCCAGCAGCCAGCCCGAGGGGGGGAGACCCCTCCACTTT
TRBJ2-1	-	TRBV19	-	CASTPRGPYYNEQFF	TGTGCCAGTACCCCGAGAGGCCCTTACTACAATGAGCAGTTCTTC
TRBJ1-6	-	TRBV27	TRBD1	CASSSPGTAFNYSPLHF	TGTGCCAGCAGTTCCCCCGGGACAGCCTTCAATTATTCACCCCTCCACTTT
TRBJ2-7	-	TRBV30	-	CAWRGVGGDYEQYF	TGTGCCTGGAGGGGGGTAGGGGGTGACTACGAGCAGTACTTC
TRBJ1-5	-	TRBV2	TRBD1	CASTGQGVQPQHF	TGTGCCAGCACCGGACAGGGTGTTCAGCCCCAGCATTTT
TRBJ1-1	-	TRBV7-2	TRBD1	CASSSQTGRHTEAFF	TGTGCCAGCAGCTCACAGACAGGGAGGCACACTGAAGCTTTCTTT
TRBJ2-7	-	TRBV10-3	TRBD1	CAIRGTGHPYEQYF	TGTGCCATCAGGGGGACAGGGCACCCCTACGAGCAGTACTTC
TRBJ1-1	-	TRBV11-2	TRBD1	CASSAHRGRNEAFF	TGTGCCAGCAGCGCTCACAGGGGGCGTAATGAAGCTTTCTTT
TRBJ1-3	-	TRBV2	-	CASSEGRIGNTIYF	TGTGCCAGCAGTGAGGGCCGAATAGGAAACACCATATATTTT
TRBJ2-1	-	TRBV5-1	-	CASSFGRGGNNEQFF	TGCGCCAGCAGCTTTGGCAGGGGTGGTAACAATGAGCAGTTCTTC
TRBJ2-1	-	TRBV5-6	TRBD2	CASSLVFSGRALIYEQFF	TGTGCCAGCAGCTTGGTGTTTAGCGGGAGGGCTTTGATATATGAGCAGTTCTTC
TRBJ2-7	-	TRBV4-1	TRBD1	CASSQEDRGAYEQYF	TGCGCCAGCAGCCAAGAGGACAGGGGTGCCTACGAGCAGTACTTC
TRBJ2-1	-	TRBV4-1	-	CASSQPRDEQFF	TGCGCCAGCAGCCAACCGCGAGATGAGCAGTTCTTC
TRBJ1-1	-	TRBV14	-	CASSQYTEAFF	TGTGCCAGCAGCCAATACACTGAAGCTTTCTTT
TRBJ1-2	-	TRBV6-1	-	CASGSRDSNYGYTF	TGTGCCAGCGGAAGCAGGGACTCTAACTATGGCTACACCTTC
TRBJ1-5	-	TRBV9	-	CASRGDQPQHF	TGTGCCAGCAGAGGGGACCAGCCCCAGCATTTT
TRBJ1-1	-	TRBV30	TRBD1	CAWSVGQGAEGTEAFF	TGTGCCTGGAGCGTGGGACAGGGAGCGGAGGGGACTGAAGCTTTCTTT
TRBJ2-5	-	TRBV5-1	-	CASSLSPAQETQYF	TGCGCCAGCAGCTTGTCTCCAGCACAAGAGACCCAGTACTTC
TRBJ2-7	-	TRBV7-2	-	CASSSESSSYEQYF	TGTGCCAGCAGCTCAGAGTCGTCATCCTACGAGCAGTACTTC
TRBJ1-5	once	TRBV4-3	-	CASSQYAHQPQHF	TGCGCCAGCAGCCAGTACGCTCATCAGCCCCAGCATTTT
TRBJ1-6	-	TRBV7-8	-	CASSLGADNSPLHF	TGTGCCAGCAGCTTAGGGGCAGATAATTCACCCCTCCACTTT
TRBJ2-7	-	TRBV9	TRBD2	CASSGTSGGYEQYF	TGTGCCAGCAGCGGGACTAGCGGGGGCTACGAGCAGTACTTC
TRBJ2-3	-	TRBV14	TRBD2	CASSPLLGRGTDTQYF	TGTGCCAGCAGCCCACTACTAGGGAGGGGCACAGATACGCAGTATTTT
TRBJ2-7	once	TRBV28	-	CASSAAAYEQYF	TGTGCCAGCAGTGCGGCCGCCTACGAGCAGTACTTC
TRBJ1-2	-	TRBV7-9	-	CASRSDSSNYGYTF	TGTGCCAGCCGGTCTGATAGTTCTAACTATGGCTACACCTTC
TRBJ1-1	-	TRBV7-9	TRBD1	CASSFYRGDTEAFF	TGTGCCAGCAGCTTTTACAGGGGGGACACTGAAGCTTTCTTT
TRBJ1-2	-	TRBV16	-	CASSQSQGQGYTF	TGTGCCAGCAGCCAATCGCAGGGGCAAGGCTACACCTTC
TRBJ2-7	-	TRBV21-1	-	CASSNVTGVTYEQYF	TGTGCCAGCAGCAACGTGACAGGGGTCACCTACGAGCAGTACTTC
TRBJ1-1	-	TRBV6-1	-	CASRGVRGYTEAFF	TGTGCCAGCAGAGGAGTACGGGGCTACACTGAAGCTTTCTTT
TRBJ2-1	-	TRBV29-1	-	CSDWGRSSYNEQFF	TGCAGCGACTGGGGACGGTCATCCTACAATGAGCAGTTCTTC
TRBJ2-1	-	TRBV5-4	-	CASSSEAGAYNEQFF	TGTGCCAGCAGCTCCGAGGCAGGGGCCTACAATGAGCAGTTCTTC
TRBJ2-1	-	TRBV7-8	TRBD1	CASSSGQGPVNEQFF	TGTGCCAGCAGCAGTGGACAGGGGCCAGTGAATGAGCAGTTCTTC
TRBJ1-1	-	TRBV19	-	CACGPITTENTEAFF	TGTGCCTGTGGCCCAATCACGACAGAGAACACTGAAGCTTTCTTT
TRBJ2-4	-	TRBV7-8	-	CASSLQSSAKNIQYF	TGTGCCAGCAGCTTGCAAAGTTCGGCCAAAAACATTCAGTACTTC
TRBJ1-5	once	TRBV6-6	-	CASSYSFTSNQPQHF	TGTGCCAGCAGTTACTCGTTCACAAGTAATCAGCCCCAGCATTTT
TRBJ2-1	-	TRBV2	-	CASSEGAYNEQFF	TGTGCCAGCAGTGAAGGGGCCTACAATGAGCAGTTCTTC
TRBJ2-3	-	TRBV7-9	-	CASSLRIDTQYF	TGTGCCAGCAGCTTAAGGATAGATACGCAGTATTTT
TRBJ2-1	-	TRBV5-4	TRBD2	CASQGLAGGINNEQFF	TGTGCCAGCCAAGGACTAGCGGGAGGTATAAACAATGAGCAGTTCTTC
TRBJ1-2	-	TRBV28	-	CASSLNGYTF	TGTGCCAGCAGTTTAAATGGCTACACCTTC
TRBJ1-4	-	TRBV29-1	-	CSATSGKTTNEKLFF	TGCAGCGCCACCTCCGGGAAAACAACTAATGAAAAACTGTTTTTT
TRBJ2-7	few	TRBV4-1	TRBD1	CASSPVATGAYEQYF	TGCGCCAGCAGCCCCGTTGCGACAGGGGCCTACGAGCAGTACTTC
TRBJ2-7	-	TRBV19	-	CASSPGEPYEQYF	TGTGCCAGCTCCCCGGGGGAGCCCTACGAGCAGTACTTC
TRBJ2-7	-	TRBV2	TRBD2	CASSETGTSSDEQYF	TGTGCCAGCAGTGAAACAGGGACTAGCTCTGACGAGCAGTACTTC